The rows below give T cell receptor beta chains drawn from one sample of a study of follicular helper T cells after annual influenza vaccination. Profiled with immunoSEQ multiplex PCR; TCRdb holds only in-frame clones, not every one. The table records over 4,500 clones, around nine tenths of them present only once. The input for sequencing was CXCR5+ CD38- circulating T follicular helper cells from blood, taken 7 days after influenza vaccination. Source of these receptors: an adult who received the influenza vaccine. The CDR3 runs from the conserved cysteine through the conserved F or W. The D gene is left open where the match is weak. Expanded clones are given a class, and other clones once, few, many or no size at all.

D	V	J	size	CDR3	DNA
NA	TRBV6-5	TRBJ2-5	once	CASSYSGSGYQETQYF	TGTGCCAGCAGTTACTCCGGATCAGGCTACCAAGAGACCCAGTACTTC
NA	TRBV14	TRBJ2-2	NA	CASSHYTGELFF	TGTGCCAGCAGCCACTACACCGGGGAGCTGTTTTTT
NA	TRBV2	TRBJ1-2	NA	CASSEGRTVYGYTF	TGTGCCAGCAGTGAAGGAAGGACAGTTTATGGCTACACCTTC
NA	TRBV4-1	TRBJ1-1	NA	CASSQVGAGGTEAFF	TGCGCCAGCAGCCAAGTAGGCGCCGGGGGGACTGAAGCTTTCTTT
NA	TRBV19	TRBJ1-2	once	CASTLGLKKRPYGYTF	TGTGCCAGTACCCTCGGACTAAAAAAGCGCCCTTATGGCTACACCTTC
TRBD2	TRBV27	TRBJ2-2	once	CASRLAGNRPGELFF	TGTGCCAGCAGACTAGCGGGAAATCGTCCCGGGGAGCTGTTTTTT
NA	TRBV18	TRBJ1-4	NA	CASSREGVLWGEKLFF	TGTGCCAGCTCACGCGAGGGGGTCTTATGGGGTGAAAAACTGTTTTTT
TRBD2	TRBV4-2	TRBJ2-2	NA	CASSRSGLAGGTFGELFF	TGTGCCAGCAGCCGGTCGGGGCTAGCGGGAGGGACGTTCGGGGAGCTGTTTTTT
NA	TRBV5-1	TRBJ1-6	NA	CASSLAAANNSPLHF	TGCGCCAGCAGCTTGGCCGCGGCTAATAATTCACCCCTCCACTTT
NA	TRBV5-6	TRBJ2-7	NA	CASSVTYEQYF	TGTGCCAGCAGCGTTACCTACGAGCAGTACTTC
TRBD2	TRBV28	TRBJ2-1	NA	CASSLRSGTNEQFF	TGTGCCAGCAGTTTACGGAGCGGGACGAATGAGCAGTTCTTC
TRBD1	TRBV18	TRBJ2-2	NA	CASSRTGGPNTGELFF	TGTGCCAGCTCACGCACAGGGGGCCCGAACACCGGGGAGCTGTTTTTT
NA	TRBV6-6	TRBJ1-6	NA	CASSYGGRDSPLHF	TGTGCCAGCAGTTACGGGGGCAGGGATTCACCCCTCCACTTT
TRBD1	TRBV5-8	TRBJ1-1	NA	CASSYRDRENTEAFF	TGTGCCAGCAGCTACCGGGACAGGGAGAACACTGAAGCTTTCTTT
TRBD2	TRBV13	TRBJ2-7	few	CASSSLGLAAAYEQYF	TGTGCCAGCAGCTCCCTTGGACTAGCGGCTGCCTACGAGCAGTACTTC
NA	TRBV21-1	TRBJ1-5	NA	CASSAPVGWKGFRNQPQHF	TGTGCCAGCAGCGCTCCGGTGGGGTGGAAGGGGTTTCGCAATCAGCCCCAGCATTTT
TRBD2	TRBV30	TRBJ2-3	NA	CAWRTSGGDTQYF	TGTGCCTGGAGGACTAGCGGGGGTGATACGCAGTATTTT
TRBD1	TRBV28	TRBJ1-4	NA	CASSLAGQGNNEKLFF	TGTGCCAGCAGTCTGGCCGGACAGGGGAATAATGAAAAACTGTTTTTT
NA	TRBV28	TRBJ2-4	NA	CASTAGTQGIRYF	TGTGCCAGCACTGCCGGGACTCAGGGCATTCGGTACTTC
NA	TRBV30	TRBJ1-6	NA	CAWSVGQGNSPLHF	TGTGCCTGGAGTGTAGGGCAGGGCAATTCACCCCTCCACTTT
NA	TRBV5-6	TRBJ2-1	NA	CASSLPSSPYNEQFF	TGTGCCAGCAGCTTGCCTAGCAGCCCCTACAATGAGCAGTTCTTC
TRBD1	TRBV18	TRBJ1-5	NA	CASSSGTGVQPQHF	TGTGCCAGCTCGTCCGGGACAGGGGTTCAGCCCCAGCATTTT
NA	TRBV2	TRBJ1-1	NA	CASSPIDRNTEAFF	TGTGCCAGCAGTCCTATTGACAGGAACACTGAAGCTTTCTTT
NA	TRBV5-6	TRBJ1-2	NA	CASSVMENGYTF	TGTGCCAGCAGCGTAATGGAGAACGGCTACACCTTC
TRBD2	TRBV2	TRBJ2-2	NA	CASSEDGGGAGELFF	TGTGCCAGCAGTGAAGACGGGGGGGGTGCCGGGGAGCTGTTTTTT
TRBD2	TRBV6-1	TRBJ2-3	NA	CASSSGGRRDTQYF	TGTGCCAGCTCATCGGGGGGGCGACGAGATACGCAGTATTTT
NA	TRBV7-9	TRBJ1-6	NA	CASSLGSSYNSPLHF	TGTGCCAGCAGCTTAGGGAGCTCCTATAATTCACCCCTCCACTTT
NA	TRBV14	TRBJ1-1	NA	CASSPRGWNTEAFF	TGTGCCAGCAGCCCGAGGGGGTGGAACACTGAAGCTTTCTTT
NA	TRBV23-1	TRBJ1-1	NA	CASSQFIGTQVNTEAFF	TGCGCCAGCAGTCAATTCATCGGGACTCAGGTTAACACTGAAGCTTTCTTT
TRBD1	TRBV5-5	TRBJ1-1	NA	CASSSDRVNTEAFF	TGTGCCAGCAGCTCGGACAGGGTGAACACTGAAGCTTTCTTT
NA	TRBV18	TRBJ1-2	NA	CASSHSPGNGYTF	TGTGCCAGCTCGCACTCGCCGGGGAATGGCTACACCTTC
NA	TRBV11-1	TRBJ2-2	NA	CASSSLWGPGELFF	TGTGCCAGCAGCTCCTTGTGGGGGCCCGGGGAGCTGTTTTTT
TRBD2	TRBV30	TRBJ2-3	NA	CAWSPRLAGKDTQYF	TGTGCCTGGAGCCCAAGGCTAGCGGGGAAAGATACGCAGTATTTT
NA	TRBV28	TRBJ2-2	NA	CASSHGTRVWELFF	TGTGCCAGCAGCCACGGGACAAGGGTGTGGGAGCTGTTTTTT
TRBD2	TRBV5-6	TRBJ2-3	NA	CASSSQVGLAGLSTDTQYF	TGTGCCAGCAGCTCCCAAGTGGGACTAGCGGGATTAAGCACAGATACGCAGTATTTT
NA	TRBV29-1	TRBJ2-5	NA	CSAGLNQETQYF	TGCAGCGCCGGACTAAACCAAGAGACCCAGTACTTC
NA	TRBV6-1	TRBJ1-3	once	CASSRGDGNTIYF	TGTGCCAGCAGTCGGGGGGACGGAAACACCATATATTTT